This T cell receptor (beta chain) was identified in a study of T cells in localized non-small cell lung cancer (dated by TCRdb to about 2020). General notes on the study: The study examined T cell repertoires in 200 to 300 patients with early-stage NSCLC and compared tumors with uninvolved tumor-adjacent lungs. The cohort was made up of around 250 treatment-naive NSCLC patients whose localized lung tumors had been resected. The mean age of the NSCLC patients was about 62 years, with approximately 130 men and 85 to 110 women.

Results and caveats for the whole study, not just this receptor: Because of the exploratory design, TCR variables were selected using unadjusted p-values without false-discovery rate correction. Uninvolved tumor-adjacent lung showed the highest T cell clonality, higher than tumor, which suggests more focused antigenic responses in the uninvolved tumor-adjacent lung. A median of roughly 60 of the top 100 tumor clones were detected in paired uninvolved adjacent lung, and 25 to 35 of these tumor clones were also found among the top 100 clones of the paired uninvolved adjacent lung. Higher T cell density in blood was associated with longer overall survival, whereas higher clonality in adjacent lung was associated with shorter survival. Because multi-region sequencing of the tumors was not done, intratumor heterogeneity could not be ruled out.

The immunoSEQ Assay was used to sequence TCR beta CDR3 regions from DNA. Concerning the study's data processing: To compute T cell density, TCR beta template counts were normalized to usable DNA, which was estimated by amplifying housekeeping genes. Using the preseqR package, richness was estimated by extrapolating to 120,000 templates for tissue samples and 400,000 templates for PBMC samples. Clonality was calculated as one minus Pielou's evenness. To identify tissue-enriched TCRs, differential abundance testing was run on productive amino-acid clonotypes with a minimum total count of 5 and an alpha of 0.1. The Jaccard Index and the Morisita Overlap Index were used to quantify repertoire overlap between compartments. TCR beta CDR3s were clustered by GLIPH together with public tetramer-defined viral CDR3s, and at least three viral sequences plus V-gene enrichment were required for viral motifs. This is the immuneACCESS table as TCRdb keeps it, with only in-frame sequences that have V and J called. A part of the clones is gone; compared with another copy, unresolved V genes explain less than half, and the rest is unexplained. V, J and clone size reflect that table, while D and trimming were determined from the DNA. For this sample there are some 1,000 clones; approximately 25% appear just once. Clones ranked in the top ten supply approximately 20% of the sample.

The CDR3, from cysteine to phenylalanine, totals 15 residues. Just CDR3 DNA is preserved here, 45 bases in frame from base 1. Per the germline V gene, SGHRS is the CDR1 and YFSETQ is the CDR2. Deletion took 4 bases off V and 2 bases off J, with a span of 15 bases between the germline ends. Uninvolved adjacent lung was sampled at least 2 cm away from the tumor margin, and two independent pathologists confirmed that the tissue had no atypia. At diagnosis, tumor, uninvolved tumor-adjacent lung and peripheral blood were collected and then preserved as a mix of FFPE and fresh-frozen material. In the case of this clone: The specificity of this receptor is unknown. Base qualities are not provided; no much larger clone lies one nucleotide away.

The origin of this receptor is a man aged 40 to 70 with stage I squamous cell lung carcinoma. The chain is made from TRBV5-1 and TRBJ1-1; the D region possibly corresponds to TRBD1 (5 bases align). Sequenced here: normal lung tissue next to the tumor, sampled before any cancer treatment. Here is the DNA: TGCGCCAGCAGCGACTTGACAGCTAGCAACACTGAAGCTTTCTTT. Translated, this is CASSDLTASNTEAFF. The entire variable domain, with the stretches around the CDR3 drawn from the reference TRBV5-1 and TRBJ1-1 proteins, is KAGVTQTPRYLIKTRGQQVTLSCSPISGHRSVSWYQQTPGQGLQFLFEYFSETQRNKGNFPGRFSGRQFSNSRSEMNVSTLELGDSALYLCASSDLTASNTEAFFGQGTRLTVV.